This TCR beta chain stems from a study of blood T cell repertoires in COVID-19. This clone has a handful of counts. Generated by immunoSEQ multiplex PCR, the TCRdb table keeps only in-frame clones and is missing some. Among nearly 250,000 clones, around 86% were seen once, and the ten largest hold around 1.5%. Trimming took 0 bases from V and 3 from J, leaving 7 bases between them. The CDR3 totals 14 residues. Germline CDR1 reads SGHDT; CDR2 reads YYEEEE. What was sequenced was peripheral blood. This chain links TRBV5-6 with TRBJ2-4; the D is unclear. This receptor was taken from a woman in her sixties or seventies who had recovered from COVID-19. This CDR3 is CASSLVIGKNIQYF. CDR3 bases: TGTGCCAGCAGCTTGGTAATCGGCAAAAACATTCAGTACTTC.